The 20 T cell receptor beta chains given below trace back to one sample, sequenced in a study of blood T cell repertoires in COVID-19. This table comes from immunoSEQ multiplex PCR, and its TCRdb copy is limited to in-frame clones, with some not included. The sample consists of about 200,000 clones, approximately 85% of them appearing once. What was sequenced was PBMCs or T cells enriched from blood (not recorded which). The source of these receptors is a middle-aged man with acute COVID-19.

The chain recombines TRBV30 with TRBJ2-5; the D gene is possibly TRBD1 (5 bases). CDR3 length: 14 amino acids. Germline loops: CDR1 GTSNPN, CDR2 SVGIG (reference sequence). Trimming took 3 bases from V and 5 from J, leaving 16 bases between them. CDR3 protein: CAWRGLGVWETQYF. CDR3 coding DNA: TGTGCCTGGAGAGGTTTAGGGGTTTGGGAGACCCAGTACTTC. Full variable domain (remainder filled in from reference TRBV30 and TRBJ2-5): SQTIHQWPATLVQPVGSPLSLECTVEGTSNPNLYWYRQAAGRGLQLLFYSVGIGQISSEVPQNLSASRPQDRQFILSSKKLLLSDSGFYLCAWRGLGVWETQYFGPGTRLLVL.

The V and J genes are TRBV30 and TRBJ1-5, with D perhaps TRBD1 (5 bases). The germline CDR1 and CDR2 sequences are GTSNPN and SVGIG (reference sequence). The V and J ends lost 0 bases and 4 bases respectively, with 16 bases between them. This CDR3 has 16 amino acids. The CDR3 coding sequence is TGTGCCTGGAGTGTTTGGGAGAGGGGAGGAAATCAGCCCCAGCATTTT. This translates into CAWSVWERGGNQPQHF.

The chain is built from TRBV2 and TRBJ2-7, with D unclear. The V gene lost 4 bases and the J gene lost 4 bases, with 5 bases spanning the gap. The CDR3 has 11 amino acids. The germline gives CDR1 SNHLY, CDR2 FYNNEI. The CDR3 here is CASSVTYEQYF. In nucleotides, the CDR3 is TGTGCCAGCAGTGTGACTTACGAGCAGTACTTC. The complete variable domain, with remaining parts taken from reference TRBV2 and TRBJ2-7, reads EPEVTQTPSHQVTQMGQEVILRCVPISNHLYFYWYRQILGQKVEFLVSFYNNEISEKSEIFDDQFSVERPDGSNFTLKIRSTKLEDSAMYFCASSVTYEQYFGPGTRLTVT.

The J gene is TRBJ1-4, the V gene TRBV2; TRBD1 matches at 9 bases. There are 14 residues in the CDR3. After removal of 7 bases from V and 8 bases from J, the junction contained 8 bases not matched to a gene. The germline gives CDR1 SNHLY, CDR2 FYNNEI. Written as DNA, the CDR3 is TGTGCCAGCAAGGTGGGACAGGGCGGCGAAAAACTGTTTTTT. Residues: CASKVGQGGEKLFF.

The sample holds one count of this clone. This chain links TRBV5-5 with TRBJ2-1; possible D gene TRBD2, 5 bases. The germline V gene has CDR1 SGHKS and CDR2 YYEKEE (reference sequence). V was shortened by 2 bases and J by 5 bases, with 8 bases between the two germline ends. This CDR3 is 13 amino acids long. The CDR3 loop reads CASSFSGNNEQFF. DNA for the CDR3: TGTGCCAGCAGCTTCAGCGGCAACAATGAGCAGTTCTTC.

The chain employs TRBV7-2 and TRBJ2-1; TRBD1 might be the D (6 bases). The germline gives CDR1 SGHTA, CDR2 FQGNSA. The CDR3 has 16 residues. V lost 5 bases, J lost 2 bases, and 16 bases lay in between. CDR3 coding DNA: TGTGCCAGCAGCCCCCGGTGGCAGGGGACCTACAATGAGCAGTTCTTC. As protein: CASSPRWQGTYNEQFF.

The rearrangement links TRBV18 to TRBJ1-3; D is undetermined. This CDR3 is built from 15 residues. Trimming removed 3 bases at V and 5 bases at J, with 14 bases between. The germline CDR1 and CDR2 sequences are KGHSH and LQKENI. CDR3 loop: CASSPTDGDRNTIYF. CDR3 nucleotide sequence: TGTGCCAGCTCACCTACCGACGGAGACCGAAACACCATATATTTT.

This sequence joins TRBV7-6 and TRBJ2-7, with D possibly TRBD1 on 5 matching bases. Per the germline V gene, CDR1 is SGHVS and CDR2 is FNYEAQ. This CDR3 has 12 residues. V dropped 2 bases and J dropped 3 bases, with 5 bases sitting between them. The CDR3 DNA sequence: TGTGCCAGCAGCTTACAGGGCTACGAGCAGTACTTC. Translating it yields CASSLQGYEQYF.

In DNA, the CDR3 is TGTGCCAGCAGCTTGGGGCGACCGCCCGGGGATACGCAGTATTTT. This translates into CASSLGRPPGDTQYF. The chain recombines TRBV5-5 with TRBJ2-3; D gene uncertain. The CDR3 totals 15 residues. Trimming removed 0 bases from V and 6 bases from J, with 14 bases in between. Germline values: CDR1 SGHKS, CDR2 YYEKEE (reference sequence).

The chain joins TRBV5-1 to TRBJ2-5; 8 positions match TRBD1. The germline CDR1 and CDR2 sequences are SGHRS and YFSETQ. J gave up 4 bases and V 4 bases, and 9 bases lay outside the gene matches. CDR3 length equals 15 residues. The chain's CDR3 is CASSDGQGVGETQYF. CDR3 nucleotide sequence: TGCGCCAGCAGCGACGGACAGGGAGTGGGAGAGACCCAGTACTTC.

In this sample, this clone turned up once. The chain carries TRBV6-5 and TRBJ2-6; D remains unclear. The CDR3 loop spans 15 amino acids. The V and J ends lost 5 bases and 4 bases respectively, with 12 bases between them. The germline V gene encodes CDR1 MNHEY and CDR2 SVGAGI. CDR3 protein: CASSKTGSGANVLTF. In DNA, the CDR3 is TGTGCCAGCAGTAAAACCGGGTCCGGGGCCAACGTCCTGACTTTC.

The genes are TRBV27 and TRBJ1-3; TRBD1 might be the D (6 bases). Trimming left V 8 bases short and J 0 bases short, with 8 bases between. CDR3 length: 13 residues. Germline loops: CDR1 MNHEY, CDR2 SMNVEV (reference sequence). CDR3 sequence reads: CASGQISGNTIYF. CDR3 bases: TGTGCCAGCGGACAGATCTCTGGAAACACCATATATTTT.

The rearrangement joins TRBV6-4 to TRBJ2-2; perhaps TRBD1 as D (6 bases). The V gene's germline CDR1 is MRHNA and CDR2 SNTAGT. V lost 2 bases and J lost 6, with 10 bases in between. The CDR3 consists of 14 residues. The CDR3 loop reads CASSDPGQSGELFF. Here the CDR3 DNA reads TGTGCCAGCAGTGACCCCGGACAGTCCGGGGAGCTGTTTTTT.

In this sample, this clone turned up a few times. The chain couples TRBV6-5 to TRBJ1-2; D is unresolved. The CDR3 extends over 10 amino acids. The germline CDR1 and CDR2 sequences are MNHEY and SVGAGI. V lost 10 bases to trimming and J lost 8 bases, with 11 bases between them. The CDR3 DNA reads as TGTGCCACCAAACATTCGGGCTACACCTTC. Amino acid sequence: CATKHSGYTF.

V gene TRBV2 combines with J gene TRBJ1-2; 9 bases fit TRBD1. V dropped 4 bases and J dropped 3; count of bases not matched to a gene: 6. Germline V gene data show CDR1 as SNHLY and CDR2 as FYNNEI. The CDR3 is made up of 15 amino acids. The DNA for the CDR3 is TGTGCCAGCAGTGGGGGACAGGGTGAGCACTATGGCTACACCTTC. This translates into CASSGGQGEHYGYTF.

V is TRBV6-5 and J is TRBJ1-2; possibly TRBD1 for D (6 bases). Trimming removed 2 bases from V and 7 bases from J, with 17 bases in between. Germline V gene data show CDR1 as MNHEY and CDR2 as SVGAGI. The CDR3 runs to 15 residues. CDR3 loop: CASSYGWGQNAGYTF. The CDR3 DNA reads as TGTGCCAGCAGTTACGGTTGGGGACAAAACGCTGGCTACACCTTC.

The gene calls are TRBV5-4 and TRBJ2-2; tentative D call: TRBD1 (6 bases). This CDR3 contains 15 residues. V was clipped by 3 bases and J by 1 base, with 10 bases between them. Germline loops: CDR1 SGHNT, CDR2 YYREEE (reference sequence). CDR3 residues: CASSWDNRNTGELFF. The CDR3 DNA sequence: TGTGCCAGCAGCTGGGACAATCGGAACACCGGGGAGCTGTTTTTT.

The CDR3 reads CASSQGKGTTSREQFF. The CDR3 bases are TGTGCCAGCAGCCAAGGGAAGGGGACTACGTCGCGCGAGCAGTTCTTC. The V call is TRBV4-2, the J call TRBJ2-1; the match to TRBD2 covers 7 bases. The V gene end was trimmed by 1 base and the J gene end by 10 bases; junction bases not matched to a gene: 13. CDR1 and CDR2 from the germline V gene are LGHNA and YNFKEQ. The CDR3 loop spans 16 amino acids.

The chain couples TRBV19 to TRBJ1-2; D is perhaps TRBD1 (6 bases). The CDR3 is 15 amino acids. Germline V gene lookup returns CDR1 LNHDA and CDR2 SQIVND (reference sequence). V was shortened by 10 bases and J by 5 bases, with 23 bases between the two germline ends. This CDR3 is CATSTGGGSWYGYTF. CDR3 nucleotides: TGTGCCACCTCCACTGGCGGGGGCTCTTGGTATGGCTACACCTTC.

V gene TRBV30 combines with J gene TRBJ1-1; D is possibly TRBD1 (5 bases). CDR1 GTSNPN and CDR2 SVGIG come from the germline V gene (reference sequence). CDR3 length: 13 amino acids. Trimming cost V 4 bases and J 6 bases, with 15 bases left between them. CDR3 region: CAWKQAPGAEAFF. CDR3 in DNA: TGTGCCTGGAAACAGGCCCCTGGGGCTGAAGCTTTCTTT. Complete variable domain (other parts from reference TRBV30 and TRBJ1-1): SQTIHQWPATLVQPVGSPLSLECTVEGTSNPNLYWYRQAAGRGLQLLFYSVGIGQISSEVPQNLSASRPQDRQFILSSKKLLLSDSGFYLCAWKQAPGAEAFFGQGTRLTVV.